This T cell receptor beta chain was found in a study of blood T cell repertoires in COVID-19. Study details: The origin of the acute and convalescent COVID-19 samples was the United States, Italy and Spain.

As processed by the authors: For nucleated cells, counts were estimated from reference gene primer amplification. The repertoire was sequenced with immunoSEQ multiplex PCR; TCRdb's copy has only in-frame clones and lacks some. Clonal size and the V and J genes are those of that table, whereas D and trimming came from the DNA. Of about 66,000 clones listed, 82% are singletons. This clonotype was obtained from a man aged 60 to 75 with acute or convalescent COVID-19. The source material was peripheral blood.

CDR3 nucleotides: TGCGCCAGCAGCTTCGAGGACAGGGGGCTTGATGAAGCTTTCTTT. Its translation is CASSFEDRGLDEAFF. This chain links TRBV5-1 with TRBJ1-1, with 11 nucleotides matching TRBD1. The CDR3 is 15 amino acids. Trimming cost V 2 bases and J 7 bases; bases outside gene matches: 7. Per the germline V gene, CDR1 is SGHRS and CDR2 is YFSETQ.